Each of the 25 T cell receptor beta chains below was sequenced from the same sample in a study of T cell clones after liver transplantation. This table comes from immunoSEQ multiplex PCR, and its TCRdb copy is limited to in-frame clones, with some not included. The sample yields 50,000 to 70,000 clones, about 73% seen once. Specimen: CD4+ T cells from blood, collected at the approximately 16-month timepoint. Receptors originate from a human patient who received a liver transplant. Some T cells may arise from the graft donor.

For the CDR3, the DNA is TGTGCCAGCAGTTCGACCGGTGAGGCTACTAACTATGGCTACACCTTC. This translates into CASSSTGEATNYGYTF. The chain links TRBV28 to TRBJ1-2; unclear D gene. Between the trimmed V and J ends, which lost 4 bases and 0 bases, there was a span of 15 bases. Looked up from germline, CDR1 is MDHEN and CDR2 is SYDVKM. The CDR3 extends over 16 amino acids.

The chain joins TRBV20-1 to TRBJ1-3; D remains unclear. The germline V and J ends were trimmed by 3 bases and 1 base, with 1 base remaining between them. CDR3 size: 11 residues. The germline gives CDR1 DFQATT, CDR2 SNEGSKA (reference sequence). CDR3 coding DNA: TGCAGTGCTAGGTCTGGAAACACCATATATTTT. Amino acid sequence: CSARSGNTIYF.

The chain joins TRBV2 to TRBJ1-1; D unresolved. Trimming removed 2 bases from V and 0 bases from J, with 13 bases in between. The germline CDR1 and CDR2 sequences are SNHLY and FYNNEI. The CDR3 is made up of 16 amino acids. CDR3 nucleotides: TGTGCCAGCAGTGAATCACGTTTAGGGATGAACACTGAAGCTTTCTTT. Protein sequence: CASSESRLGMNTEAFF.

This clone was picked up a small number of times. J is TRBJ2-7 and V is TRBV21-1; the D call in the table, TRBD2, was not verified against the DNA. TRBV21-1 constitutes a pseudogene. The CDR3 extends over 16 amino acids. The CDR3 region is CASSRIAGVLPYEQYV. The CDR3 DNA follows: TGTGCCAGCAGCAGAATAGCGGGGGTACTCCCCTACGAGCAGTACGTC.

The V gene is TRBV28, the J gene TRBJ1-4, with D perhaps TRBD1 (6 bases). Germline V gives CDR1 MDHEN, CDR2 SYDVKM. CDR3 length: 13 residues. With 3 bases removed from V and 11 bases from J, the gap between germline ends came to 13 bases. CDR3 nucleotide sequence: TGTGCCAGCAGTTTGGCGGACAGCGTGAAACTGTTTTTT. It specifies CASSLADSVKLFF.

This clone was detected ten times or more. CDR3 bases: TGTGCCTGGGACAGGGGGCCACCTAATGAGCAGTTCTTC. Its protein is CAWDRGPPNEQFF. The V gene is TRBV30, the J gene TRBJ2-1, with 10 bases fitting TRBD1. The CDR3 has 13 amino acids. V trimming: 5 bases; J trimming: 7 bases; junction bases outside the gene matches: 5. Per the germline V gene, CDR1 is GTSNPN and CDR2 is SVGIG (reference sequence).

This sequence joins TRBV9 and TRBJ1-4; tentatively, D is TRBD1 (6 bases). Germline loops: CDR1 SGDLS, CDR2 YYNGEE. This CDR3 is built from 16 residues. V lost 4 bases, J lost 0 bases, and 13 bases lay in between. Here the CDR3 reads CASSQGQISTNEKLFF. In DNA, the CDR3 is TGTGCCAGCAGCCAAGGACAGATTTCAACTAATGAAAAACTGTTTTTT.

V is TRBV19 and J is TRBJ1-1; D possibly corresponds to TRBD1 (5 bases). Trimming stripped 9 bases from V and 6 bases from J, with 17 bases between. The CDR3 is 13 residues long. Germline loops: CDR1 LNHDA, CDR2 SQIVND (reference sequence). The chain's CDR3 is CASTVWGVPEAFF. For the CDR3, the DNA is TGTGCCAGCACAGTCTGGGGGGTCCCTGAAGCTTTCTTT.

The CDR3 DNA is TGTGCCAGCAGTTTCGAGGGGGGGCGGGAGCAGTACTTC. It encodes CASSFEGGREQYF. The V and J genes are TRBV27 and TRBJ2-7, with D tentatively TRBD2 (7 bases). Trimming removed 3 bases from V and 7 bases from J, with 13 bases in between. Germline V gene lookup returns CDR1 MNHEY and CDR2 SMNVEV (reference sequence). This CDR3 has 13 residues.

This clone turned up a few times. The CDR3 protein is CASSPTSDHEQFF. The CDR3 coding sequence is TGTGCCAGCTCACCTACTAGCGACCATGAGCAGTTCTTC. The chain recombines TRBV18 with TRBJ2-1; 7 nucleotides align to TRBD2. The germline V gene encodes CDR1 KGHSH and CDR2 LQKENI. The V segment lost 3 bases and the J segment 8 bases; nucleotides outside the gene matches: 4. This CDR3 is 13 amino acids long.

V gene TRBV2 combines with J gene TRBJ2-3, with TRBD1 matching over 7 bases. V lost 7 bases, J lost 3 bases, and 7 bases stayed unmatched. Per the germline V gene, CDR1 is SNHLY and CDR2 is FYNNEI. There are 14 residues in the CDR3. CDR3 bases: TGTGCCAGCACCCGAACGACAGGGACAGATACGCAGTATTTT. Encoded protein: CASTRTTGTDTQYF.

This clone was recorded once. V gene TRBV25-1 combines with J gene TRBJ2-5; 12 bases line up with TRBD2. CDR3 length: 16 amino acids. The germline CDR1 and CDR2 sequences are MGHDK and SYGVNS. J lost 2 bases, V lost 4 bases, and 5 bases had no gene match. Here the CDR3 DNA reads TGTGCCAGCAGTGGCGGGACTAGCGGGCTTCAAGAGACCCAGTACTTC. It is translated as CASSGGTSGLQETQYF.

The chain uses TRBV5-8 and TRBJ1-1; 9 positions agree with TRBD1. Germline loops: CDR1 SGHTS, CDR2 YDEGEE. There are 14 residues in the CDR3. Germline trimming cut 4 bases from V and 4 bases from J; bases unmatched to any gene: 5. In DNA form, the CDR3 reads TGTGCCAGCAGCCCCGGACAGGGGATCACTGAAGCTTTCTTT. Its protein product is CASSPGQGITEAFF.

The chain employs TRBV13 and TRBJ1-1, with D perhaps TRBD1 (6 bases). The CDR3 runs to 17 residues. Germline CDR1 PRHDT, CDR2 FYEKMQ (reference sequence). The V gene lost 3 bases and the J gene lost 3 bases, with 20 bases spanning the gap. DNA of the CDR3: TGTGCCAGCAGCTTCCAACAGGGATTGGTATTTGACACTGAAGCTTTCTTT. Amino acids: CASSFQQGLVFDTEAFF.

The genes are TRBV19 and TRBJ2-3; 8 bases agree with TRBD1. Per the germline V gene, CDR1 is LNHDA and CDR2 is SQIVND (reference sequence). This CDR3 comprises 20 residues. The V segment lost 4 bases and the J segment 1 base; nucleotides outside the gene matches: 19. CDR3 loop: CASSTQDGGLQGDRTDTQYF. The CDR3 bases are TGTGCCAGTAGTACCCAAGACGGAGGCTTACAGGGGGACCGCACAGATACGCAGTATTTT.

By proportion, this clone is medium-sized. The chain carries TRBV20-1 and TRBJ1-1; a possible D gene is TRBD1 (5 bases). This CDR3 spans 11 amino acids. Germline-derived CDR1 and CDR2 are DFQATT and SNEGSKA (reference sequence). Trimming removed 3 bases from V and 7 bases from J, with 9 bases in between. The CDR3 region is CSARGGFEAFF. The DNA for the CDR3 is TGCAGTGCTAGGGGGGGTTTTGAAGCTTTCTTT.

The chain combines TRBV7-2 with TRBJ2-3, with D possibly being TRBD2 (6 bases). This CDR3 has 15 residues. The germline CDR1 and CDR2 sequences are SGHTA and FQGNSA. Trimming cost V 4 bases and J 2 bases, with 13 bases left between them. CDR3 DNA: TGTGCCAGCAGCTCCCGCGGGAACCCCACAGATACGCAGTATTTT. As protein: CASSSRGNPTDTQYF. The whole variable domain, remainder taken from reference TRBV7-2 and TRBJ2-3, is GAGVSQSPSNKVTEKGKDVELRCDPISGHTALYWYRQSLGQGLEFLIYFQGNSAPDKSGLPSDRFSAERTGGSVSTLTIQRTQQEDSAVYLCASSSRGNPTDTQYFGPGTRLTVL.

This clone was detected a few times. The chain carries TRBV18 and TRBJ1-1, with D hard to call. V lost 2 bases and J 2 bases, leaving 3 bases between the germline ends. The CDR3 covers 12 residues. Germline V gene sequence: CDR1 KGHSH, CDR2 LQKENI. The CDR3 sequence is CASSPDNTEAFF. The CDR3 DNA follows: TGTGCCAGCTCACCAGATAACACTGAAGCTTTCTTT.

This chain connects TRBV7-2 to TRBJ2-1, with 10 bases lining up with TRBD1. Unmatched junction bases numbered 4, after V lost 3 bases and J lost 5 bases. The CDR3 is made up of 15 amino acids. Germline CDR1 is SGHTA and CDR2 is FQGNSA. CDR3 in amino acids: CASSFRTGGNNEQFF. In nucleotides, the CDR3 is TGTGCCAGCAGCTTTCGGACAGGGGGTAACAATGAGCAGTTCTTC.

The chain carries TRBV28 and TRBJ1-6; TRBD1 agrees at 8 bases. Germline V gene data show CDR1 as MDHEN and CDR2 as SYDVKM. Germline trimming cut 2 bases from V and 0 bases from J; bases unmatched to any gene: 6. CDR3 length: 18 amino acids. The CDR3: CASSLSRGLGSYNSPLHF. CDR3 nucleotides: TGTGCCAGCAGTTTAAGCAGGGGGCTAGGCTCCTATAATTCACCCCTCCACTTT.

This clone was counted a few times. The J gene is TRBJ1-2, the V gene TRBV2; 10 bases are a match to TRBD1. There are 14 residues in the CDR3. Unmatched junction bases numbered 1, after V lost 4 bases and J lost 2 bases. Looked up from germline, CDR1 is SNHLY and CDR2 is FYNNEI. CDR3 in DNA: TGTGCCAGCAGTGGGGACAGGGGAAACTATGGCTACACCTTC. Protein sequence: CASSGDRGNYGYTF.

There are a few counts of this clone. The chain combines TRBV15 with TRBJ2-1; TRBD2 agrees at 8 bases. Germline loops: CDR1 LNHNV, CDR2 YYDKDF (reference sequence). J lost 4 bases, V lost 5 bases, and 10 bases had no gene match. This CDR3 has 16 residues. CDR3: CATSRQAGALYNEQFF. For the CDR3, the DNA is TGTGCCACCAGCCGGCAAGCGGGGGCCCTATACAATGAGCAGTTCTTC.

This clone occurred a few times. The V call is TRBV28, the J call TRBJ2-2; D may be TRBD2 (7 bases). V was clipped by 6 bases and J by 1 base, with 21 bases between them. CDR3 length: 18 amino acids. CDR1 and CDR2 from the germline V gene are MDHEN and SYDVKM. The CDR3 DNA reads as TGTGCCAGCAGCCCCCCTTTGGGGGGGCTAGTGAACACCGGGGAGCTGTTTTTT. Translation gives CASSPPLGGLVNTGELFF.

This chain uses TRBV19 with TRBJ1-5; TRBD1 matches 10 bases. The CDR3 spans 17 residues. J lost 3 bases, V lost 3 bases, and 8 bases had no gene match. The V gene's germline CDR1 is LNHDA and CDR2 SQIVND (reference sequence). The CDR3 region is CASSMGQGRIVNQPQHF. CDR3 bases: TGTGCCAGTAGTATGGGACAGGGGAGAATCGTCAATCAGCCCCAGCATTTT.

V gene TRBV27 combines with J gene TRBJ2-5; D remains ambiguous. The CDR3 is 13 residues long. Trimming removed 5 bases from V and 5 bases from J, with 12 bases in between. Germline-derived CDR1 and CDR2 are MNHEY and SMNVEV (reference sequence). This chain's CDR3 is CASSLNTAETQYF. The CDR3 DNA follows: TGTGCCAGCAGTCTAAATACCGCGGAGACCCAGTACTTC.